The 24 T cell receptor beta chains given below trace back to one sample, sequenced in a study of Tregs in tolerant kidney transplant recipients (dated by TCRdb to about 2019). The library was made by the immunoSEQ multiplex PCR assay. TCRdb retrieved this table from immuneACCESS and kept in-frame rearrangements only. Not all clones are present; in checked studies, unresolved V genes account for under half, and no reason is known for the remainder. The sample yields fewer than 70,000 clones; around 82% were counted once. The top ten hold under 6.5% of the sample. Specimen: CD4+ T cells from blood. The receptors shown here come from a human donor in good health.

This clone was found once. The V gene is TRBV4-2, the J gene TRBJ2-7; possible D gene TRBD1, 6 bases. Germline CDR1 is LGHNA and CDR2 is YNFKEQ. There are 12 residues in the CDR3. V was trimmed by 1 base and J by 6 bases, leaving 7 bases between them. The CDR3 reads CASSQGGGEQYF. For the CDR3, the DNA is TGTGCCAGCAGCCAAGGAGGGGGCGAGCAGTACTTC.

The CDR3 loop reads CASSYAEEGNGYTF. The CDR3 DNA reads TGTGCCAGCAGTTACGCCGAGGAGGGTAACGGCTACACCTTC. The chain carries TRBV6-5 and TRBJ1-2; D is uncertain. The CDR3 has 14 residues. V was clipped by 2 bases and J by 8 bases, with 15 bases between them. The germline gives CDR1 MNHEY, CDR2 SVGAGI.

The V call is TRBV12-5, the J call TRBJ1-5; TRBD1 matches at 10 bases. The CDR3 is 15 residues long. Looked up from germline, CDR1 is LGHNT and CDR2 is FRNRAP. J lost 2 bases, V lost 7 bases, and 5 bases had no gene match. The CDR3: CASVDGTGGNQPQHF. CDR3 nucleotide sequence: TGTGCTAGTGTTGACGGGACAGGGGGCAATCAGCCCCAGCATTTT.

The V gene is TRBV19, the J gene TRBJ1-2; D remains unclear. V lost 1 base, J lost 4 bases, and 10 bases lay in between. The CDR3 is 14 residues long. Germline lookup yields CDR1 LNHDA and CDR2 SQIVND (reference sequence). In nucleotides, the CDR3 is TGTGCCAGTAGTATAGCCCGCGCCGCCTATGGCTACACCTTC. This codes for CASSIARAAYGYTF.

This chain uses TRBV5-4 with TRBJ1-6; no clear D. Trimming left V 2 bases short and J 5 bases short, with 2 bases between. The CDR3 sequence is 12 residues long. CDR1 and CDR2 (germline): SGHNT, YYREEE (reference sequence). In nucleotides, the CDR3 is TGTGCCAGCAGCTTTGATAATTCACCCCTCCACTTT. Its translation is CASSFDNSPLHF.

The CDR3 DNA reads TGTGCCAGCAGCAAAGACAGGGGAACTGAAGCTTTCTTT. This sequence encodes CASSKDRGTEAFF. The chain links TRBV7-8 to TRBJ1-1; 8 positions match TRBD1. The CDR3 extends over 13 amino acids. J was trimmed by 5 bases and V by 5 bases; bases with no gene match: 4. Germline CDR1 is SGHVS and CDR2 is FQNEAQ.

The gene calls are TRBV5-5 and TRBJ1-2, with a possible D match to TRBD1 (5 bases). Germline-derived CDR1 and CDR2 are SGHKS and YYEKEE (reference sequence). The germline V and J ends were trimmed by 4 bases and 8 bases, with 24 bases remaining between them. This CDR3 is 16 amino acids long. In DNA, the CDR3 is TGTGCCAGCAGCCTGACCCCGGGGCCCCTCCATGAAGGCTACACCTTC. As protein: CASSLTPGPLHEGYTF.

V and J are TRBV6-1 and TRBJ1-1; perhaps TRBD1 as D (6 bases). The CDR3 sequence is 15 residues long. Trimming took off 5 bases at V and 1 base at J, with 14 bases between the two ends. Per the germline V gene, CDR1 is MNHNS and CDR2 is SASEGT. The CDR3 here is CASSPQGLKNTEAFF. The CDR3 DNA reads as TGTGCCAGCAGTCCCCAGGGGTTGAAGAACACTGAAGCTTTCTTT.

The chain carries TRBV2 and TRBJ2-7, with 11 positions matching TRBD1. This CDR3 has 14 residues. Losses at the gene ends were 6 bases for V and 4 bases for J; bases not matched to a gene: 5. CDR1 and CDR2 from the germline V gene are SNHLY and FYNNEI. The CDR3 sequence is CASRRDRGLYEQYF. DNA of the CDR3: TGTGCCAGCAGGAGGGACAGGGGGTTATACGAGCAGTACTTC.

This chain links TRBV19 with TRBJ1-5; TRBD1 matches 8 bases. V trimming: 6 bases; J trimming: 5 bases; junction bases outside the gene matches: 3. The CDR3 has 13 residues. Germline CDR1 is LNHDA and CDR2 is SQIVND (reference sequence). The CDR3 nucleotides read TGTGCCAGTAGCAAACAGGGGGATCAGCCCCAGCATTTT. Translation: CASSKQGDQPQHF.

The chain uses TRBV7-2 and TRBJ2-3; 14 positions agree with TRBD2. In germline, CDR1 is SGHTA, CDR2 FQGNSA. J gave up 2 bases and V 4 bases, and 2 bases lay outside the gene matches. There are 16 residues in the CDR3. Here the CDR3 reads CASSSGLAGATDTQYF. The CDR3 nucleotides are TGTGCCAGCAGCTCGGGACTAGCGGGAGCCACAGATACGCAGTATTTT.

This clone showed up just once. The CDR3 is CASSLRPLGTDTQYF. CDR3 DNA: TGTGCCAGCAGCTTGCGACCCCTCGGGACAGATACGCAGTATTTT. The genes are TRBV5-6 and TRBJ2-3, with no clear D. The germline V and J ends were trimmed by 1 base and 3 bases, with 12 bases remaining between them. The germline V gene has CDR1 SGHDT and CDR2 YYEEEE. CDR3 length equals 15 residues.

This chain joins TRBV7-2 and TRBJ1-2; TRBD1 matches 9 bases. The CDR3 runs to 14 residues. V gave up 1 base and J gave up 7 bases; unmatched junction bases: 4. Germline CDR1 and CDR2: SGHTA and FQGNSA. CDR3 bases: TGTGCCAGCAGCTTAGGGACAGGGGATGCTGGCTACACCTTC. Residues: CASSLGTGDAGYTF.

The V gene is TRBV11-3, the J gene TRBJ1-1; no definite D call. CDR1 SGHNT and CDR2 YENEEA come from the germline V gene. The V end lost 3 bases, the J end lost 2 bases, and 7 bases lay between the germline ends. The CDR3 runs 13 residues. This CDR3 reads CASSFRHNTEAFF. The CDR3 region has the DNA TGTGCCAGCAGCTTTAGGCACAACACTGAAGCTTTCTTT.

This clone was detected a few times. The rearrangement uses TRBV5-1 and TRBJ2-7, with D maybe TRBD2 (6 bases). Germline V CDR1 and CDR2: SGHRS, YFSETQ. This CDR3 is 15 amino acids long. Trimming stripped 3 bases from V and 0 bases from J, with 13 bases between. The CDR3 sequence is CASSSGLRSSYEQYF. The CDR3 DNA reads as TGCGCCAGCAGCTCGGGACTCAGGAGCTCCTACGAGCAGTACTTC. The complete variable domain, with remaining parts taken from reference TRBV5-1 and TRBJ2-7, reads KAGVTQTPRYLIKTRGQQVTLSCSPISGHRSVSWYQQTPGQGLQFLFEYFSETQRNKGNFPGRFSGRQFSNSRSEMNVSTLELGDSALYLCASSSGLRSSYEQYFGPGTRLTVT.

The chain uses TRBV7-3 and TRBJ2-5; 9 bases line up with TRBD2. Germline assignment: CDR1 SGHTA and CDR2 FQGTGA. The CDR3 is 15 amino acids. Unmatched junction bases numbered 6, after V lost 3 bases and J lost 4 bases. CDR3 DNA: TGTGCCAGCAGCTTTAGCGGGAGTGTGGTAGAGACCCAGTACTTC. This encodes CASSFSGSVVETQYF.

The chain employs TRBV5-3 and TRBJ2-3, with D hard to call. TRBV5-3 is filed as an ORF, its function uncertain. The CDR3 has 11 amino acids. Trimming left V 7 bases short and J 7 bases short, with 10 bases between. The CDR3 sequence: CARVDRYTQYF. In DNA, the CDR3 is TGTGCCAGAGTGGACCGGTATACGCAGTATTTT.

The chain combines TRBV7-2 with TRBJ1-3; D ambiguous. This CDR3 spans 12 amino acids. With 5 bases removed from V and 4 bases from J, the gap between germline ends came to 6 bases. Looked up from germline, CDR1 is SGHTA and CDR2 is FQGNSA. The CDR3, as DNA: TGTGCCAGCAGCCCTCAGGGAAACACCATATATTTT. Its protein is CASSPQGNTIYF.

The chain has TRBV4-1 and TRBJ1-3; D is unresolved. The V and J ends lost 0 bases and 3 bases respectively, with 6 bases between them. This CDR3 has 14 residues. Germline V lookup: CDR1 MGHRA, CDR2 YSYEKL. The CDR3 loop reads CASSQDWSGNTIYF. The CDR3, as DNA: TGCGCCAGCAGCCAAGATTGGAGTGGAAACACCATATATTTT.

This clone occurred a few times. This CDR3 is CASLQAGGETQYF. CDR3 DNA sequence: TGTGCCAGCTTGCAGGCGGGGGGGGAGACCCAGTACTTC. The chain carries TRBV2 and TRBJ2-5; 9 bases agree with TRBD2. The CDR3 is 13 amino acids. J lost 5 bases, V lost 8 bases, and 6 bases had no gene match. Germline V CDR1 and CDR2: SNHLY, FYNNEI. Full variable domain (missing parts from reference TRBV2 and TRBJ2-5): EPEVTQTPSHQVTQMGQEVILRCVPISNHLYFYWYRQILGQKVEFLVSFYNNEISEKSEIFDDQFSVERPDGSNFTLKIRSTKLEDSAMYFCASLQAGGETQYFGPGTRLLVL.

The V gene is TRBV5-4, the J gene TRBJ2-3; tentative D call: TRBD2 (6 bases). The length of the CDR3 is 12 residues. Trimming removed 9 bases at V and 1 base at J, with 9 bases between. Germline V gene data show CDR1 as SGHNT and CDR2 as YYREEE (reference sequence). CDR3 region: CAMTGGTDTQYF. The CDR3 DNA follows: TGTGCCATGACGGGGGGCACAGATACGCAGTATTTT.

In this sample, this clone turned up once. V and J are TRBV4-2 and TRBJ1-2; D is uncertain. The CDR3 consists of 13 residues. V was trimmed by 1 base and J by 6 bases, leaving 9 bases between them. The germline CDR1 and CDR2 sequences are LGHNA and YNFKEQ. CDR3 loop: CASSQVNLDGYTF. The CDR3 DNA reads TGTGCCAGCAGCCAAGTGAATCTCGATGGCTACACCTTC.

In the case of this clone: This clone may be a read error of a much larger clone one base away. The gene calls are TRBV5-1 and TRBJ2-7, with 10 bases matching TRBD2. CDR3 length: 14 residues. V was pared by 3 bases and J by 2 bases, with 2 bases of the junction left unmatched. CDR1 and CDR2 from the germline V gene are SGHRS and YFSETQ. CDR3: CASSSAGGPYEQYF. CDR3 DNA: TGCGCCAGCAGCTCAGCGGGAGGGCCCTACGAGCAGTACTTC. Filled out from reference TRBV5-1 and TRBJ2-7, the complete variable domain reads KAGVTQTPRYLIKTRGQQVTLSCSPISGHRSVSWYQQTPGQGLQFLFEYFSETQRNKGNFPGRFSGRQFSNSRSEMNVSTLELGDSALYLCASSSAGGPYEQYFGPGTRLTVT.

The V and J genes are TRBV7-2 and TRBJ2-7; possible D gene TRBD2, 6 bases. The CDR3 totals 13 residues. V gave up 5 bases and J gave up 6 bases, with 14 bases separating them. Germline V gene sequence: CDR1 SGHTA, CDR2 FQGNSA. CDR3 sequence reads: CASSPGTGLEQYF. The CDR3 DNA reads as TGTGCCAGCAGCCCCGGGACTGGGCTCGAGCAGTACTTC.